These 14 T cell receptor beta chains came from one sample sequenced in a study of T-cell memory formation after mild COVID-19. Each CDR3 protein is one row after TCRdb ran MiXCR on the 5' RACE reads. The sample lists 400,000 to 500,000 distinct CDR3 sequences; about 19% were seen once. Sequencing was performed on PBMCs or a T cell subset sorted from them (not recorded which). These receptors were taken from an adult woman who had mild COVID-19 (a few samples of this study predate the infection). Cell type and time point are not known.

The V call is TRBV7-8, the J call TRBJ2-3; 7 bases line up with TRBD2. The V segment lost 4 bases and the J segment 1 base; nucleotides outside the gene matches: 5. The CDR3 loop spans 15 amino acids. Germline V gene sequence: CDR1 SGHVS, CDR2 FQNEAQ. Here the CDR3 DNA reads TGTGCCAGCAGCTCTCGACTAGCCCGCACAGATACGCAGTATTTT. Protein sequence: CASSSRLARTDTQYF.

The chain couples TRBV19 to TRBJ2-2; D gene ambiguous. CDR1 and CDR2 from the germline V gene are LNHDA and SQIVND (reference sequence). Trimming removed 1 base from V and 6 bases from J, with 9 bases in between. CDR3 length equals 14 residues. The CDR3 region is CASSIGTSSGELFF. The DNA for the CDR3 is TGTGCCAGTAGTATAGGGACGAGCTCCGGGGAGCTGTTTTTT.

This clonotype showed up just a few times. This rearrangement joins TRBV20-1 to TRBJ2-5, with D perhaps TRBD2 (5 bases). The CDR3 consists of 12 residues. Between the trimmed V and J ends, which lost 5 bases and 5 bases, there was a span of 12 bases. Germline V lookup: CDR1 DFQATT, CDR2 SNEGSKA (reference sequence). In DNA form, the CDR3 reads TGCAGTGCTGGGGAGTTGGGGGAGACCCAGTACTTC. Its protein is CSAGELGETQYF.

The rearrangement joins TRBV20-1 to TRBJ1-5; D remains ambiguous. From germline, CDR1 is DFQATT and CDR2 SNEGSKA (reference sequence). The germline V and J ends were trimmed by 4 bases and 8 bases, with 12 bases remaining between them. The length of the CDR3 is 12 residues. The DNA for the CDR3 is TGCAGTGCTAACGTCGGGAATGAGCCCCAGCATTTT. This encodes CSANVGNEPQHF.

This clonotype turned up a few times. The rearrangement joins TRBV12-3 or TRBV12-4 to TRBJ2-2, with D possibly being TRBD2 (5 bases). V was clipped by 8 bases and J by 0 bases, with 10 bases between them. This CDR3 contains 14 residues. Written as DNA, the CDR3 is TGTGCCAGCGGACTTCCACCGAACACCGGGGAGCTGTTTTTT. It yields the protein CASGLPPNTGELFF.

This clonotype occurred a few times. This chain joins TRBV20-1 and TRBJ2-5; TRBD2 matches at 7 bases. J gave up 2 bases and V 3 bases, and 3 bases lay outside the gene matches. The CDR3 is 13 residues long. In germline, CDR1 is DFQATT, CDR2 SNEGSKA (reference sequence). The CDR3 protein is CSARSRGQETQYF. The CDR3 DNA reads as TGCAGTGCTAGGTCGCGGGGGCAAGAGACCCAGTACTTC.

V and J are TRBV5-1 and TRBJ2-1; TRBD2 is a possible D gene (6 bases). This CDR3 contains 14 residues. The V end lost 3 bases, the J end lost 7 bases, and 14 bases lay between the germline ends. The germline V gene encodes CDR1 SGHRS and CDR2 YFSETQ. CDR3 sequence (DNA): TGCGCCAGCAGCTCTCGAGTAGCGGCGAATGAGCAGTTCTTC. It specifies CASSSRVAANEQFF.

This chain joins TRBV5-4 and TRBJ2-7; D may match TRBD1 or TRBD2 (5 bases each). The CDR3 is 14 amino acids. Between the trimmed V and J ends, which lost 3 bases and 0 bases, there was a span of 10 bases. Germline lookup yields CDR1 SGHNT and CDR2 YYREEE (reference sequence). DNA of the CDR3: TGTGCCAGCAGCTGGGGGAGTCCCTCCTACGAGCAGTACTTC. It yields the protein CASSWGSPSYEQYF.

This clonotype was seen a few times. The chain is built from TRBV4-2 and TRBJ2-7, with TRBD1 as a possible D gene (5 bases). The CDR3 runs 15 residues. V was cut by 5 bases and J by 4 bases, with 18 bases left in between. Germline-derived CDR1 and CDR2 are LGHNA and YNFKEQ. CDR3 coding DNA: TGTGCCAGCAGCACAGACGCAGGGTCTGTTTACGAGCAGTACTTC. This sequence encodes CASSTDAGSVYEQYF.

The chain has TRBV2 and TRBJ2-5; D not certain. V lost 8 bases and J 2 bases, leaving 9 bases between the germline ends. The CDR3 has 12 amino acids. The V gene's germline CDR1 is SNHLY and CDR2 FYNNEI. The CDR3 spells CASESFQETQYF. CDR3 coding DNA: TGTGCCAGCGAATCATTTCAAGAGACCCAGTACTTC.

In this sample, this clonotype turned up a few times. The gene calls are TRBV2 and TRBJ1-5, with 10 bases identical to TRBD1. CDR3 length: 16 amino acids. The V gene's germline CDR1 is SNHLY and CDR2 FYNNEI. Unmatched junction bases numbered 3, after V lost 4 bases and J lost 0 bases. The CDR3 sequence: CASSGTGGNSNQPQHF. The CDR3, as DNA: TGTGCCAGCAGTGGGACAGGGGGGAATAGCAATCAGCCCCAGCATTTT.

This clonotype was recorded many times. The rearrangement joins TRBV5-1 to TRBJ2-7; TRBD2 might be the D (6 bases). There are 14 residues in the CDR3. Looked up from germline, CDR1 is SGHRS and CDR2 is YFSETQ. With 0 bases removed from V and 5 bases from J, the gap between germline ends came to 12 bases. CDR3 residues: CASSLGPSAHEQYF. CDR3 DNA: TGCGCCAGCAGCTTGGGCCCTAGCGCCCACGAGCAGTACTTC.

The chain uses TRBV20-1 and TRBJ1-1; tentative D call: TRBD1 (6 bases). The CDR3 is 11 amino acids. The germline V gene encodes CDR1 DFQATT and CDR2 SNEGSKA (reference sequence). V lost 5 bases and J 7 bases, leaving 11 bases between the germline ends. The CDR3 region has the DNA TGCAGTGCTGTAAGGACAGTTGAAGCTTTCTTT. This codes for CSAVRTVEAFF.

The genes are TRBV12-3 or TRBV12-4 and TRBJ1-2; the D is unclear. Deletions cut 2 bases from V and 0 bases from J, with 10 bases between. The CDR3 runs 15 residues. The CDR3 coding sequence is TGTGCCAGCAGTTTATTAGCACAGACTAACTATGGCTACACCTTC. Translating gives CASSLLAQTNYGYTF.